This T cell receptor beta chain emerged from a study of cytomegalovirus exposure and HLA in healthy donors (dated by TCRdb to the late 2010s). A note on the overall study: An earlier analysis of approximately 600 of the donors reported 250 to 300 Gb of sequence data and 117 million unique TCR beta sequences from 150 million to 200 million T cells. Approximately 300 gigabases of sequencing data and around 85 million unique TCR sequences made up an early release that covered approximately 620 HLA-typed donors. Of the approximately 400 genotyped donors, approximately 83% fell in the genetic ancestry cluster associated with self-reported Caucasian donors. The study aimed to test whether signatures of past pathogen exposure could be identified by cataloging public T cell receptors. Using immunosequencing, the study profiled T cell repertoires from around 670 subjects and related those repertoires to cytomegalovirus serostatus. Besides the first cohort of 550 to 750 subjects, a separate validation cohort made up of some 110 different subjects was used. The study combined high-throughput TCR immunosequencing, statistical association of individual TCRs with disease status, and machine learning to predict cytomegalovirus infection status. A later analysis re-examined previously published TCR beta repertoires from over 500 donors and added high-resolution HLA genotyping to investigate patterns of TCR occurrence. Rather than drawing on any new phenotypic data, the later analysis identified candidate immune exposures from TCR beta sequences and the way those sequences occurred across donors. To decide whether each TCR beta V gene segment behaved as functional or pseudogenic, an earlier analysis of 587 of the donors relied on high-throughput TCR beta sequencing. Donor age, sex, ethnicity and CMV serostatus were collected together with the repertoire data. Genome-wide SNP genotypes for about three fifths of the roughly 670 donors were used in a later genetic analysis, which treated that subset as a discovery cohort. All discovery cohort repertoires had been generated using a single sequencing platform. HLA typing included class I and class II loci at four-digit resolution. The number of typed donors differed by locus: 629-630 for A, B, C, DRB1 and DQB1; some 500 for DQA1; 606 for DPA1; and roughly 450 for DPB1. Four or five DR-DQ haplotypes were handled as single units for association and clustering, since linkage in the cohort was strong. Among 300 to 500 genotyped donors of the cohort, an average of approximately 200,000 unique TCR beta nucleotide sequences was sequenced per donor, of which about 19% were non-productive.

This clone was detected only a few times. Its target antigen remains unknown. Base qualities are not provided; no much larger clone lies one nucleotide away. The cohort was made up of about 670 healthy bone marrow donors. At the time of sampling, every cohort member was nominally healthy, though immune exposures that went unrecorded were likely present. The donor tested CMV seronegative, placing the donor among the 350 to 400 seronegative members of the cohort. A peripheral blood sample was provided by each donor, and peripheral blood mononuclear cells were used for TCR beta sequencing. Genomic DNA was extracted from the blood cell samples with the Qiagen DNeasy Blood Extraction Kit. The method was the immunoSEQ multiplex PCR assay. A mixture of 60 forward primers for TCR Vbeta segments and 13 reverse primers for TCR Jbeta segments was used in the multiplex PCR. Amplification of the CDR3 region of rearranged TCR beta genes was performed with a multiplex PCR assay on genomic DNA. Amplified TCR beta libraries were sequenced as 87-base-pair reads on the Illumina HiSeq System. The original methods were these. In a later analysis, roughly 80 million unique TCR beta chains were counted across the 690 or so repertoires, and roughly 11 million of these chains were shared by at least two donors. Raw reads were error-corrected and collapsed into unique sequences by a nearest-neighbor algorithm in which closely related sequences were merged to remove PCR and sequencing errors. CDR3 sequences were aligned to IMGT reference sequences to assign V, D and J gene segments. For a sequence to be retained, a match of at least six nucleotides was required to both a V gene segment and a J gene segment. Rearrangements were classified as productive when the CDR3 lacked stop codons and remained in frame with V and J, and all other rearrangements were classified as non-productive. CDR3 was defined according to IMGT convention as the region running from the second conserved V-encoded cysteine to the conserved J-encoded phenylalanine. The earlier analysis of 500 to 650 of the donors excluded any sequence lacking an unambiguous match to a single V gene segment. An earlier analysis of 587 of the donors called V segments functional above 56.7% productive rearrangements and segregating when the between-donor standard deviation exceeded 5%. A statistical classification framework was built to diagnose cytomegalovirus status from the catalog of TCR beta chain sequences. In a later analysis, TCR nucleotide sequences were compared against IMGT/GENE-DB human TR gene sequences so that V and J genes could be assigned. Using the TCRdist pipeline, a later analysis assigned CDR3 sequences along with most-parsimonious VDJ recombination scenarios. In a later analysis, every TCR beta chain was defined by the combination of its CDR3 amino acid sequence and its V-gene family, and reads without a unique V-gene family were dropped. To address suspected cross-contamination and a sequencing artifact, a later analysis removed approximately 600 highly shared, low-generation-probability nucleotide sequences. In a later analysis, a clonal expansion index was calculated for each public chain from normalized within-repertoire ranks of inferred template counts. In a later analysis, generation probabilities were computed using a VDJ recombination model fitted to out-of-frame rearrangements, and the results were checked against IGoR. In a later analysis, TCR-TCR, TCR-HLA and TCR-CMV co-occurrence was scored with hypergeometric tests, and a repertoire-size bias correction was applied to TCR pairs. False discovery rates were estimated in a later analysis by permuting HLA or CMV assignments 20 times. In a later analysis, co-occurring TCRs were grouped using DBSCAN, and TCRdist sequence similarity was added for clustering within HLA-allele-positive subsets. Co-occurrence clustering excluded repertoires with fewer than 30,000 or more than 120,000 public chains, plus five with anomalous nucleotide sharing. TCRdb provides this immuneACCESS table in a form limited to in-frame rearrangements. Some clones are lacking; in checked studies, under half of them reflect an unresolved V gene, and why the rest are absent is not known. V and J calls and clone size are as listed in that table; D and trimming were resolved from the DNA. The sample has 130,000 to 150,000 clones on record, around 80% of them singletons. Of the sample, roughly 2.9% falls within the top ten clones.

Overall study results and their limits: Most TCR sequences were observed very rarely across donors, whereas some public TCRs were present in many individuals. A later analysis reported that several top co-occurrence clusters appeared linked to parvovirus B19, influenza, CMV and Epstein-Barr virus. Three of the identified cytomegalovirus-associated TCR beta chains were confirmed in vitro to be specific for cytomegalovirus antigens. Compared with the approximately 700-donor mean, donors in an Asian-associated ancestry cluster had fewer N-insertions in productive TCRs, according to a later genetic analysis. A cluster of highly shared sequence variants was judged likely to be a technical artifact of the sequencing pipeline. Most CMV-associated TCR beta chains appeared to be HLA-restricted in a later analysis, and the HLA associations seemed to be driven largely by CMV exposure. A later genetic analysis associated a missense DCLRE1C variant with V-gene and J-gene trimming of TCR beta chains, and an independent cohort replicated the association. An earlier analysis of around 500 of the donors showed that most TCR beta V segments appeared in productive rearrangements either about 90% or about 30% of the time, which broadly matched IMGT annotations. Because HLA typing was missing for some donors at each locus, association tests included only the typed subset. A further reported finding was that TCR beta sequences accurately predicted the HLA-A and HLA-B alleles for most subjects in the first cohort. In a later analysis, 16,951 TCR beta sequences were associated with specific HLA alleles at a false discovery rate of 0.05. The classifier was reported to diagnose cytomegalovirus status with high specificity and sensitivity in both the original and validation cohorts. The study gave a list of 150 to 200 TCR beta chains associated with cytomegalovirus. Some IMGT-functional V segments, including TRBV6-2 and TRBV6-3, could not be distinguished by the 87-base-pair reads and were therefore excluded. In a later analysis, the rate of TCR association differed among HLA loci, with DRB1 alleles having the most associated TCRs and HLA-C alleles having the fewest. Only TCR beta chains were sequenced in this cohort, and the absence of alpha or paired-chain data limited detectable features. In a later analysis, HLA-associated TCR beta chains were found to be more clonally expanded and to have lower generation probabilities than equally common non-associated chains. Linkage disequilibrium might explain the correlated functional status among segregating V segments, but an unknown experimental factor could not be ruled out. Immune exposure information for the cohort was limited to CMV serostatus. When HLA alleles, especially DR and DQ, strongly co-occurred, TCR associations were difficult to assign to individual alleles. According to the authors, the approach could potentially be generalized to other disease states and immunological phenotypes. Presence/absence analyses assumed roughly uniform sequencing depth across donors, an assumption that may not hold. Seventeen rarely observed V segments, including chromosome 9 orphons, were excluded from the earlier analysis of a few hundred of the donors because counts were too low.

Per the germline V gene (reference sequence), GTSNPN is the CDR1 and SVGIG is the CDR2. The CDR3, from cysteine to phenylalanine, totals 15 residues. Only CDR3 DNA is held: 45 bases, read in frame from base 1. Trimming removed 5 bases from V and 4 bases from J, leaving 21 bases between the germline ends. The TCR was taken from a woman in her thirties in good health and CMV-seronegative. The source material was PBMCs. The chain links TRBV30 with TRBJ2-7; a tentative D match to TRBD2 spans 7 bases. The CDR3 loop reads CAWGGRAGARYEQYF. The DNA reads as follows: TGTGCCTGGGGGGGGCGGGCGGGAGCTAGATACGAGCAGTACTTC.